What follows is one TCR beta chain and its context. The target antigen is unknown. The length of the CDR3 is 18 residues. Trimming removed 5 bases from V and 5 bases from J; junction bases left unmatched: 16. Per the germline V gene, CDR1 is SGHAT and CDR2 is FQNNGV. These data come from a study of cytomegalovirus exposure and HLA in healthy donors. Study-wide points: There were several of the most significant clusters that appeared linked to common viral pathogens in a later analysis.

Amplification used 60 Vbeta primers and 13 Jbeta primers. Method: immunoSEQ multiplex PCR; TCRdb's copy keeps in-frame clones and lacks some. Counted here are more than 140,000 clones, 77% occurring once; the ten biggest clones make up about 1.7%. The J gene is TRBJ2-7, the V gene TRBV11-2; the match to TRBD1 covers 12 bases. This TCR was recovered from a female donor in good health and CMV-seronegative. The specimen was PBMCs. The CDR3, as DNA: TGTGCCAGCAGCGCCCGCCGAACGGGACAGGGGGCCGTTGACGAGCAGTACTTC. This gives the protein CASSARRTGQGAVDEQYF.